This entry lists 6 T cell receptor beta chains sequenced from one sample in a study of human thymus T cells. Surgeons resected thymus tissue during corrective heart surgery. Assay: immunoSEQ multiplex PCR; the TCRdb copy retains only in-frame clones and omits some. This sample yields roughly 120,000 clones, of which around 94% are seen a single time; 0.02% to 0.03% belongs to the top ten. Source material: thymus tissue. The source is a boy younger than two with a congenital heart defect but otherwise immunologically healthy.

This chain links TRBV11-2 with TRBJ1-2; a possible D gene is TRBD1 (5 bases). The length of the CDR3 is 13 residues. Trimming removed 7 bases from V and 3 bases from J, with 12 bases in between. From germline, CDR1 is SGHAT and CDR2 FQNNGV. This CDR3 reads CASKRDGYYGYTF. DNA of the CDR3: TGTGCCAGCAAGCGGGACGGCTACTATGGCTACACCTTC. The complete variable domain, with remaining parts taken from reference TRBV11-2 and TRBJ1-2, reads EAGVAQSPRYKIIEKRQSVAFWCNPISGHATLYWYQQILGQGPKLLIQFQNNGVVDDSQLPKDRFSAERLKGVDSTLKIQPAKLEDSAVYLCASKRDGYYGYTFGSGTRLTVV.

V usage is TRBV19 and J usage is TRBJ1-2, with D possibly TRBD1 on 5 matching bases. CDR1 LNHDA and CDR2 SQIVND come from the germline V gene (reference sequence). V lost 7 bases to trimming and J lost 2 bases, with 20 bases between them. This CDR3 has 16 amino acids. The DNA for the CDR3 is TGTGCCAGTAAAAGTAGTGGGCAGGGCGGCAACTATGGCTACACCTTC. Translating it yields CASKSSGQGGNYGYTF.

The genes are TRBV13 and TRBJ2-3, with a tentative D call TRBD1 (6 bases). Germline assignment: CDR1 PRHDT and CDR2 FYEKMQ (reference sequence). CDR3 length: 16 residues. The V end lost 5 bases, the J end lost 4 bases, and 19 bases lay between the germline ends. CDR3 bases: TGTGCCAGCAGCGGACAACAGGGCGGGTCGGCAGATACGCAGTATTTT. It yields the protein CASSGQQGGSADTQYF.

The CDR3 DNA sequence: TGTGCCAGCAGATTAGGGAGTTCGGTAAACACCATATATTTT. It yields the protein CASRLGSSVNTIYF. The chain combines TRBV5-6 with TRBJ1-3, with D hard to call. Trimming pared 5 bases from V and 6 bases from J, leaving 15 bases between. Germline V gene lookup returns CDR1 SGHDT and CDR2 YYEEEE. This CDR3 is 14 amino acids long.

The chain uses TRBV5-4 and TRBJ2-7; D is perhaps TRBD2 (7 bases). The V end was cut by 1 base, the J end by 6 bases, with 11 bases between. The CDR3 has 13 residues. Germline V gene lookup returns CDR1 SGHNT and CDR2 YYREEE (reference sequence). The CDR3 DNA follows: TGTGCCAGCAGCTTGTGGGGGGGGGCCGAGCAGTACTTC. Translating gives CASSLWGGAEQYF.

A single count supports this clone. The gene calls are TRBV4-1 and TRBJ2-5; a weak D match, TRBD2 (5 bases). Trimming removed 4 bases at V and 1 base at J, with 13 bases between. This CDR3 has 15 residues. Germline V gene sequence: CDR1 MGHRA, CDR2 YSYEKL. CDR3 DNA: TGCGCCAGCAGCCCCGGACTCGTCAGCCAAGAGACCCAGTACTTC. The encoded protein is CASSPGLVSQETQYF.